One sample yielded the 7 T cell receptor beta chains listed below, sequenced in a study of early T cells in non-severe SARS-CoV-2 infection. TCRdb re-derived calls from the 5' RACE reads in MiXCR, one entry per CDR3 protein. This sample has fewer than 120,000 distinct CDR3 sequences, with roughly 12% found just once. The sequencing here drew on whole blood, taken at baseline. The receptors shown here come from an adult who was a healthcare worker with PCR-confirmed SARS-CoV-2 infection or an uninfected control (not recorded which).

This clonotype showed up just a few times. V usage is TRBV30 and J usage is TRBJ1-1; perhaps TRBD1 as D (5 bases). V was shortened by 1 base and J by 5 bases, with 14 bases between the two germline ends. This CDR3 has 14 residues. Germline V gene data show CDR1 as GTSNPN and CDR2 as SVGIG (reference sequence). As DNA, the CDR3 is TGTGCCTGGAGTGGCCGGGACCGAGATACTGAAGCTTTCTTT. It is translated as CAWSGRDRDTEAFF.

The V call is TRBV4-1, the J call TRBJ2-7, with D perhaps given as TRBD1 or TRBD2 (6 bases each). CDR1 and CDR2 (germline): MGHRA, YSYEKL. The germline V and J ends were trimmed by 4 bases and 0 bases, with 13 bases remaining between them. The CDR3 consists of 15 residues. As DNA, the CDR3 is TGCGCCAGCAGCCTCACTCCGGGGGCCTCCTACGAGCAGTACTTC. This codes for CASSLTPGASYEQYF.

The chain couples TRBV7-9 to TRBJ2-7, with D hard to call. CDR1 SEHNR and CDR2 FQNEAQ come from the germline V gene (reference sequence). The CDR3 extends over 15 amino acids. V was pared by 4 bases and J by 1 base, with 14 bases between. The CDR3 bases are TGTGCCAGCAGCTATGAAGTAGTAAATTCCTACGAGCAGTACTTC. This sequence encodes CASSYEVVNSYEQYF. Filled out from reference TRBV7-9 and TRBJ2-7, the complete variable domain reads DTGVSQNPRHKITKRGQNVTFRCDPISEHNRLYWYRQTLGQGPEFLTYFQNEAQLEKSRLLSDRFSAERPKGSFSTLEIQRTEQGDSAMYLCASSYEVVNSYEQYFGPGTRLTVT.

This clonotype was observed many times. This chain joins TRBV28 and TRBJ1-2; no clear D. The CDR3 has 12 residues. The germline CDR1 and CDR2 sequences are MDHEN and SYDVKM. Trimming left V 9 bases short and J 4 bases short, with 12 bases between. The CDR3, as DNA: TGTGCCAGTGGGTTGATCCTCTATGGCTACACCTTC. It yields the protein CASGLILYGYTF.

The chain employs TRBV28 and TRBJ2-1; tentatively, D is TRBD2 (5 bases). This CDR3 region has 15 residues. Trimming took off 4 bases at V and 13 bases at J, with 23 bases between the two ends. The germline gives CDR1 MDHEN, CDR2 SYDVKM. The CDR3 is CASSSRGGEHKGQFF. The DNA for the CDR3 is TGTGCCAGCAGTTCCCGGGGTGGCGAGCATAAGGGTCAGTTCTTC.

The chain combines TRBV7-9 with TRBJ2-4, with no clear D. Germline V CDR1 and CDR2: SEHNR, FQNEAQ (reference sequence). V lost 6 bases and J lost 8, with 14 bases in between. This CDR3 is built from 13 residues. The CDR3: CASSGPSQDIQYF. CDR3 in DNA: TGTGCCAGCAGTGGACCGAGTCAGGACATTCAGTACTTC.

This clonotype was observed at least ten times. The V and J genes are TRBV5-6 and TRBJ1-5, with D unresolved. V was cut by 0 bases and J by 7 bases, with 5 bases left in between. The CDR3 has 12 residues. Per germline, CDR1 SGHDT and CDR2 YYEEEE. The CDR3 nucleotides are TGTGCCAGCAGCTTGGGCTTCCAGCCCCAGCATTTT. The encoded protein is CASSLGFQPQHF.